The 21 T cell receptor beta chains below all came from one sample that was sequenced in a study of CXCR3-negative and CXCR3-positive naive CD8 T cells. Findings and limits, study-wide: CXCR3-positive naive cells carried more hydrophobic TRB CDR3s than CXCR3-negative ones.

Which antigens these TCRs recognize remains unknown. All TRB cDNA libraries came from 5' RACE performed with UMI labels. TCRdb re-called the 5' RACE reads; one entry per CDR3 protein, DNA not given. This table lists about 130,000 distinct CDR3 sequences. Material: naive CXCR3+ CD8+ T cells from blood. Subset denoted: CD45RO-CCR7+CD27+CD95- naive CD8+ T cells expressing CXCR3 (TNR3+). These receptors originate from a human donor in good health. Some clones in this sample may be carry-over from other donors' samples.

J is TRBJ2-1 and V is TRBV29-1; TCRdb indicates TRBD1, and absent DNA this call remains unverified. CDR1 is SQVTM, CDR2 ANQGSEA, per germline. The CDR3 loop spans 13 amino acids. CDR3 residues: CSVDGSRGYEQFF.

J is TRBJ2-1 and V is TRBV9; as DNA is missing, the TRBD2 call by TCRdb cannot be tested. Germline loops: CDR1 SGDLS, CDR2 YYNGEE. The CDR3 is 13 amino acids. The CDR3 sequence is CASSVAQRNEQFF.

This rearrangement joins TRBV6-5 to TRBJ2-7; TCRdb selects TRBD1, and the lack of DNA leaves this call unchecked. This CDR3 contains 14 residues. The germline V gene has CDR1 MNHEY and CDR2 SVGAGI. CDR3 protein: CASSYGGQVGEQYF.

The gene calls are TRBV20-1 and TRBJ1-5; the TCRdb D gene call, TRBD1, has no DNA to confirm it. The CDR3 runs 13 residues. The germline V gene encodes CDR1 DFQATT and CDR2 SNEGSKA (reference sequence). CDR3 sequence reads: CSAQGDFNQPQHF.

This chain connects TRBV4-2 to TRBJ2-1; as DNA is missing, the TRBD2 call by TCRdb cannot be tested. The CDR3 totals 15 residues. Germline CDR1 reads LGHNA; CDR2 reads YNFKEQ. CDR3 loop: CASSPPGTDYNEQFF.

The V call is TRBV4-1, the J call TRBJ2-1; TCRdb's assignment of TRBD2 cannot be checked, as there is no DNA. The CDR3 runs 15 residues. CDR1 is MGHRA, CDR2 YSYEKL, per germline. The CDR3 loop reads CASSQVELAYDEQFF.

The V and J genes are TRBV12-3 or TRBV12-4 and TRBJ2-3; lacking DNA, the TRBD2 call made by TCRdb goes unchecked. The CDR3 runs to 16 residues. The CDR3 sequence is CASSERLAGEADTQYF.

J is TRBJ2-1 and V is TRBV29-1; TCRdb calls TRBD1, which cannot be checked without DNA. This CDR3 has 16 residues. The germline gives CDR1 SQVTM, CDR2 ANQGSEA. CDR3 protein: CSVELRGPFVDNEQFF.

The chain is built from TRBV29-1 and TRBJ2-3; TCRdb proposes TRBD1, but this gene call is untestable without DNA. The CDR3 covers 15 residues. Germline V CDR1 and CDR2: SQVTM, ANQGSEA. CDR3 sequence reads: CSVQGDRGRTDTQYF.

This sequence joins TRBV28 and TRBJ2-1; TCRdb names TRBD2, which stays unverified in the absence of DNA. CDR1 and CDR2 (germline): MDHEN, SYDVKM. CDR3 length: 15 residues. CDR3 amino acids: CASKSGAPYYNEQFF.

V usage is TRBV12-3 or TRBV12-4 and J usage is TRBJ2-5; checking the TCRdb D call of TRBD1 is not possible without DNA. The CDR3 runs to 13 residues. CDR3 region: CASSPGIWETQYF.

The chain recombines TRBV28 with TRBJ2-1; TCRdb selects TRBD1, and the lack of DNA leaves this call unchecked. Germline assignment: CDR1 MDHEN and CDR2 SYDVKM. This CDR3 comprises 15 residues. CDR3 sequence reads: CASTGMWDSYNEQFF.

V and J are TRBV28 and TRBJ2-1; TCRdb reports TRBD2, a call that lacks DNA to check it against. This CDR3 is 17 amino acids long. Germline CDR1 reads MDHEN; CDR2 reads SYDVKM. The CDR3: CASSPTSGTAGGNEQFF.

The gene calls are TRBV10-3 and TRBJ1-1; TCRdb outputs TRBD1, but without DNA this stays unchecked. The length of the CDR3 is 18 residues. Germline V gives CDR1 ENHRY, CDR2 SYGVKD. CDR3 loop: CAISVWPPGEELNTEAFF.

The chain's CDR3 is CASSLGDRQETQYF. The chain has TRBV9 and TRBJ2-5; the TRBD1 assignment by TCRdb is unverifiable without DNA. The germline V gene encodes CDR1 SGDLS and CDR2 YYNGEE. The CDR3 is 14 residues long.

The V call is TRBV29-1, the J call TRBJ2-7; the D gene TCRdb calls, TRBD1, cannot be checked with no DNA. The CDR3 length is 14 residues. Per the germline V gene, CDR1 is SQVTM and CDR2 is ANQGSEA. This CDR3 reads CTVAGTSGRYEQYF.

The chain recombines TRBV5-1 with TRBJ2-7. Germline V gene data show CDR1 as SGHRS and CDR2 as YFSETQ. The CDR3 contains 13 residues. This chain's CDR3 is CASSLGAPYEQYF. Looking up the rest from reference TRBV5-1 and TRBJ2-7 gives the full variable domain: KAGVTQTPRYLIKTRGQQVTLSCSPISGHRSVSWYQQTPGQGLQFLFEYFSETQRNKGNFPGRFSGRQFSNSRSEMNVSTLELGDSALYLCASSLGAPYEQYFGPGTRLTVT.

The rearrangement uses TRBV7-6 and TRBJ2-6. Germline V lookup: CDR1 SGHVS, CDR2 FNYEAQ. This CDR3 is built from 15 residues. CDR3: CASSLSLSGANVLTF.

The chain's CDR3 is CSVSQGAPYEQYF. The gene calls are TRBV29-1 and TRBJ2-7; TCRdb reports TRBD1, a call that lacks DNA to check it against. Germline CDR1 and CDR2: SQVTM and ANQGSEA. The CDR3 covers 13 residues.

The genes are TRBV7-2 and TRBJ2-3. Germline V gives CDR1 SGHTA, CDR2 FQGNSA. CDR3 length: 14 amino acids. The CDR3 loop reads CASSIVTSTDTQYF.

This rearrangement joins TRBV12-3 or TRBV12-4 to TRBJ2-7. The CDR3 is made up of 15 amino acids. This CDR3 is CASSTTLASSYEQYF.